The T cell receptor beta chain described here comes from a study of blood T cell repertoires in COVID-19 (dated by TCRdb to 2020 to 2022). Some background on the complete study: The collaborator samples originated in the United States, Italy and Spain and spanned the acute and convalescent phases of COVID-19. The repertoires were released in a freely available public database meant as a resource for research on the immune response to SARS-CoV-2. Deeply sampled blood TCRbeta repertoires from subjects exposed to, actively infected with, or recovered from COVID-19 were included in the dataset. The prospective study material was composed of cDNA or gDNA derived from T cells, B-cell-depleted T cells, or PBMCs. The samples were drawn from the first 160 participants of the ongoing ImmuneRACE study and from 1,200 or so subjects provided by 6 global collaborators. A de-identified subject ID, COVID-19 status, age in years and sex were almost always included in the sample metadata. Where available, HLA class I and class II types were taken from metadata supplied by the sample provider and were not determined by assay-based typing.

TCRbeta CDR3 regions were amplified from genomic DNA using the immunoSEQ Assay, a bias-controlled multiplex PCR. The paper's processing steps were these. The number of nucleated cells in each sample was estimated from the amplification of reference gene primers within the assay. To quantify the absolute abundance of each unique TCRbeta CDR3 rearrangement, sequence reads were collapsed and filtered. Productive Simpson clonality was computed per sample as the square root of Simpson's diversity index over productive rearrangements. TCRdb took over this immuneACCESS table, retaining in-frame rearrangements with V and J assigned. Such tables are incomplete; in checked studies, under half of the missing clones stem from an unresolved V gene, and the remainder is unexplained. V and J calls and clone size are those listed in that table; D and trimming were worked out from the DNA. A total of about 440,000 clones appear in this sample, about 90% of them only once. The ten top clones hold 0.55% to 0.75% of the sample.

Only one count was recorded for this clone. Its antigen is still unknown. It has no much larger one-base neighbor in the sample; base qualities were not kept. The germline V gene (reference sequence) yields SEHNR for CDR1 and FQNEAQ for CDR2. Trimming costs V 1 base and J 3 bases, and their ends lie 12 bases apart. Including cysteine and phenylalanine, the CDR3 has 15 amino acids. CDR3 DNA only is kept here, 45 bases in frame from base 1. Results and caveats for the whole study, not just this receptor: How much clinical and demographic metadata was included differed by source and by participant, and the metadata was provided uncurated.

Participants in the prospective study were enrolled through a virtual design, were aged about 18 to 90 years, and lived in fewer than 30 United States geographic areas. Cohort assignment in the prospective study relied on participant-reported clinical history from a screening survey and a study questionnaire. Recovered participants in ImmuneRACE Cohort 3 were defined by two consecutive negative NP/OP PCR tests, clearance by a healthcare professional, or resolution of symptoms. In the prospective study, mobile phlebotomists collected whole blood, serum and a nasopharyngeal or oropharyngeal swab from each participant. Over an approximately 2-month period, participants in the prospective study had the option of providing additional blood draws and questionnaires. Prospective study blood samples were shipped either frozen or at room temperature before DNA extraction.

Sequences were obtained from PBMCs or T cells enriched from blood (not recorded which). The receptor was isolated from a man aged 18 to 29 who had recovered from COVID-19. The rearrangement combines TRBV7-9 with TRBJ1-2, with TRBD1 as a weak D call on 5 bases. The CDR3 protein: CASSLGVRGDYGYTF. The nucleotides read TGTGCCAGCAGCTTAGGAGTTAGGGGCGACTATGGCTACACCTTC.